The 21 T cell receptor beta chains listed next were all sequenced from one sample in a study of Ad26.COV2.S vaccination and SARS-CoV-2 variants. Treatment in this sample: some 20 received Ad26.COV2.S at low or high dose, single or two shots; about 5 received placebo; per-sample allocation not given. The study sampled participants on day 63 after the first vaccine or placebo injection. This table comes from immunoSEQ multiplex PCR, and its TCRdb copy is limited to in-frame clones, with some not included. The profile covers 300,000 to 400,000 clones, with approximately 85% appearing a single time and 3.3% taken by the ten largest. The material was peripheral blood, obtained in a trial of Ad26.COV2.S vaccine versus placebo. The receptors originated from a person between 18 and 60 years old who received the Ad26.COV2.S COVID-19 vaccine or a placebo.

The chain uses TRBV19 and TRBJ2-5; D is unresolved. CDR3 size: 13 residues. With 5 bases removed from V and 1 base from J, the gap between germline ends came to 8 bases. The germline V gene encodes CDR1 LNHDA and CDR2 SQIVND (reference sequence). DNA for the CDR3: TGTGCCAGTAGTGTTCTAGTCCAAGAGACCCAGTACTTC. Its protein is CASSVLVQETQYF. The full variable domain, its missing parts supplied by reference TRBV19 and TRBJ2-5, is DGGITQSPKYLFRKEGQNVTLSCEQNLNHDAMYWYRQDPGQGLRLIYYSQIVNDFQKGDIAEGYSVSREKKESFPLTVTSAQKNPTAFYLCASSVLVQETQYFGPGTRLLVL.

This rearrangement joins TRBV13 to TRBJ2-7; TRBD2 matches 8 bases. The CDR3 covers 15 residues. The V gene end was trimmed by 3 bases and the J gene end by 3 bases; junction bases not matched to a gene: 7. CDR1 is PRHDT and CDR2 is FYEKMQ in the germline V gene (reference sequence). The CDR3 region is CASSFYRGGRYEQYF. The CDR3, as DNA: TGTGCCAGCAGCTTTTACCGCGGGGGGCGCTACGAGCAGTACTTC.

CDR3 in DNA: TGTGCCACCAGTGACTTAGGACAGGGGGTTCCTGAGCAGTTCTTC. Encoded protein: CATSDLGQGVPEQFF. The chain carries TRBV24-1 and TRBJ2-1, with 10 bases aligning to TRBD1. This CDR3 is 15 amino acids long. The V segment lost 4 bases and the J segment 9 bases; nucleotides outside the gene matches: 8. Germline V gene sequence: CDR1 KGHDR, CDR2 SFDVKD.

This rearrangement joins TRBV19 to TRBJ1-5; D unresolved. Germline values: CDR1 LNHDA, CDR2 SQIVND (reference sequence). With 0 bases removed from V and 7 bases from J, the gap between germline ends came to 13 bases. The CDR3 has 15 residues. The CDR3 coding sequence is TGTGCCAGTAGTATAGATCCGATGTGGAGCCAGCCCCAGCATTTT. Amino acids: CASSIDPMWSQPQHF.

In its sample, this clone was seen a few times. This sequence joins TRBV28 and TRBJ2-1; D might be TRBD1 (8 bases). The CDR3 totals 15 residues. Trimming stripped 7 bases from V and 4 bases from J, with 17 bases between. Germline CDR1 MDHEN, CDR2 SYDVKM. CDR3 in amino acids: CASNAQGGVYNEQFF. CDR3 sequence (DNA): TGTGCCAGCAACGCACAGGGGGGGGTGTACAATGAGCAGTTCTTC. The complete variable domain, with remaining parts taken from reference TRBV28 and TRBJ2-1, reads DVKVTQSSRYLVKRTGEKVFLECVQDMDHENMFWYRQDPGLGLRLIYFSYDVKMKEKGDIPEGYSVSREKKERFSLILESASTNQTSMYLCASNAQGGVYNEQFFGPGTRLTVL.

The chain is built from TRBV9 and TRBJ1-2; D may be TRBD1 (5 bases). This CDR3 comprises 15 residues. The germline gives CDR1 SGDLS, CDR2 YYNGEE. With 3 bases removed from V and 0 bases from J, the gap between germline ends came to 12 bases. In DNA form, the CDR3 reads TGTGCCAGCAGCGGAAAGGGGTACTCTAACTATGGCTACACCTTC. Translating it yields CASSGKGYSNYGYTF.

This clone was seen ten or more times. The rearrangement uses TRBV9 and TRBJ2-7; tentatively, D is TRBD1 (7 bases). The germline gives CDR1 SGDLS, CDR2 YYNGEE. Trimming cost V 6 bases and J 0 bases, with 16 bases left between them. This CDR3 has 15 amino acids. The CDR3, as DNA: TGTGCCAGCACCACTGGAGGGGGCGACTCCTACGAGCAGTACTTC. Residues: CASTTGGGDSYEQYF.

The V call is TRBV19, the J call TRBJ1-2; D possibly corresponds to TRBD1 (6 bases). The CDR3 covers 13 residues. Germline-derived CDR1 and CDR2 are LNHDA and SQIVND (reference sequence). V gave up 2 bases and J gave up 8 bases, with 12 bases separating them. The CDR3 sequence is CASSIKGDGGYTF. For the CDR3, the DNA is TGTGCCAGTAGTATAAAGGGGGATGGGGGCTACACCTTC.

The chain links TRBV5-1 to TRBJ2-7; possible D gene TRBD1, 5 bases. The CDR3 totals 15 residues. CDR1 SGHRS and CDR2 YFSETQ come from the germline V gene. Trimming stripped 1 base from V and 1 base from J, with 12 bases between. The CDR3 loop is CASSLFTGNSYEQYF. The CDR3 region has the DNA TGCGCCAGCAGCTTGTTCACAGGCAATTCCTACGAGCAGTACTTC.

The chain employs TRBV5-1 and TRBJ2-7, with 7 bases aligning to TRBD2. Unmatched junction bases numbered 9, after V lost 4 bases and J lost 2 bases. The CDR3 totals 15 residues. CDR1 is SGHRS and CDR2 is YFSETQ in the germline V gene. CDR3 DNA: TGCGCCAGCAGCACCGTCGCGGGAGAAGCCTACGAGCAGTACTTC. It yields the protein CASSTVAGEAYEQYF.

The chain combines TRBV12-5 with TRBJ2-7; 11 positions match TRBD1. Trimming removed 5 bases from V and 6 bases from J; junction bases left unmatched: 9. The CDR3 consists of 15 residues. The germline gives CDR1 LGHNT, CDR2 FRNRAP. CDR3 in amino acids: CASGTRWDRGVEQYF. The CDR3 nucleotides are TGTGCTAGTGGTACGAGATGGGACAGGGGGGTCGAGCAGTACTTC.

This clone has a count of ten or more. This CDR3 reads CASSSGGASSYNEQFF. CDR3 DNA sequence: TGTGCCAGCAGTTCAGGGGGCGCGAGCTCCTACAATGAGCAGTTCTTC. The chain combines TRBV5-4 with TRBJ2-1; 8 nucleotides align to TRBD1. After removal of 5 bases from V and 0 bases from J, the junction contained 7 bases not matched to a gene. Germline loops: CDR1 SGHNT, CDR2 YYREEE (reference sequence). CDR3 size: 16 residues.

The rearrangement uses TRBV6-5 and TRBJ1-1; D is uncertain. The CDR3 is 15 residues long. With 4 bases removed from V and 1 base from J, the gap between germline ends came to 13 bases. CDR1 MNHEY and CDR2 SVGAGI come from the germline V gene. The CDR3 DNA reads TGTGCCAGCAGTTCCCCGGGTGGCGGGAACACTGAAGCTTTCTTT. Its protein is CASSSPGGGNTEAFF.

This rearrangement joins TRBV19 to TRBJ2-5; 7 nucleotides agree with TRBD1. Per the germline V gene, CDR1 is LNHDA and CDR2 is SQIVND (reference sequence). V shed 5 bases, J shed 4 bases, and the junction held 10 bases outside the gene matches. This CDR3 is 15 amino acids long. CDR3 loop: CASSVTGAGRETQYF. The CDR3 DNA is TGTGCCAGTAGTGTAACAGGGGCTGGGAGAGAGACCCAGTACTTC.

The CDR3: CASSPDWNNSPLHF. CDR3 DNA sequence: TGTGCCAGCAGCCCGGACTGGAATAATTCACCCCTCCACTTT. The chain is built from TRBV2 and TRBJ1-6; D uncertain. Germline V gene data show CDR1 as SNHLY and CDR2 as FYNNEI. V gave up 6 bases and J gave up 5 bases, with 11 bases separating them. The CDR3 loop spans 14 amino acids.

The chain combines TRBV18 with TRBJ1-2, with a weak D call TRBD1 (5 bases). From germline, CDR1 is KGHSH and CDR2 LQKENI. This CDR3 spans 15 amino acids. Trimming pared 1 base from V and 3 bases from J, leaving 12 bases between. CDR3 in amino acids: CASSPQRQSDYGYTF. The CDR3 coding sequence is TGTGCCAGCTCACCACAGAGACAGAGTGACTATGGCTACACCTTC.

This clone was seen only once. The V call is TRBV5-5, the J call TRBJ2-1, with D tentatively TRBD1 or TRBD2 (5 bases each). The CDR3 length is 16 residues. Trimming took off 4 bases at V and 4 bases at J, with 18 bases between the two ends. Germline V gene sequence: CDR1 SGHKS, CDR2 YYEKEE (reference sequence). The CDR3 bases are TGTGCCAGCAGCCTTAACCGGGACGTCTCTTACAATGAGCAGTTCTTC. This sequence encodes CASSLNRDVSYNEQFF.

This chain joins TRBV24-1 and TRBJ2-3; D possibly uses TRBD1 or TRBD2 (5 bases each). Germline V gene lookup returns CDR1 KGHDR and CDR2 SFDVKD. This CDR3 comprises 18 residues. V lost 3 bases to trimming and J lost 0 bases, with 18 bases between them. The CDR3 DNA reads as TGTGCCACCAGTGATACCCATTTAATGGGACCCAGCACAGATACGCAGTATTTT. Amino acid sequence: CATSDTHLMGPSTDTQYF.

This chain joins TRBV30 and TRBJ1-1; no definite D call. This CDR3 has 13 amino acids. Germline V gene sequence: CDR1 GTSNPN, CDR2 SVGIG (reference sequence). Trimming removed 2 bases at V and 6 bases at J, with 13 bases between. CDR3 bases: TGTGCCTGGAGTCCGGGCCTAGTGGCTGAAGCTTTCTTT. As protein: CAWSPGLVAEAFF.

This clone showed up just a few times. At one end the junction does not follow the germline gene, possibly because of a read error. V is TRBV30 and J is TRBJ2-7; the match to TRBD1 covers 9 bases. Germline CDR1 reads GTSNPN; CDR2 reads SVGIG (reference sequence). The length of the CDR3 is 13 residues. The CDR3 DNA reads as TGTGCCTGGAGTCTCATGACCGGGACAGGGTCCCACTTC. It translates to CAWSLMTGTGSHF.

V is TRBV3-1 (or the pseudogene TRBV3-2) and J is TRBJ1-5; 7 bases match TRBD1. The V and J ends lost 0 bases and 4 bases, in that order; junction bases with no gene match: 6. The CDR3 is 16 residues long. Germline loops: CDR1 LGHDT, CDR2 YNNKEL (reference sequence). The CDR3 region is CASSQDASGGNQPQHF. CDR3 sequence (DNA): TGTGCCAGCAGCCAAGATGCATCAGGGGGGAATCAGCCCCAGCATTTT.